This T cell receptor beta chain was recorded in a study of glioma-infiltrating T cells. Whole-study findings and limits: Above-expected tissue-blood divergence occurred in all gliomas, most in low-grade ones. CDR3 overlap between tissue and blood was very small.

Using RNA template, CDR3s of TCR alpha and beta were amplified with iRepertoire arm-PCR. Tissue mRNA or PBMC total RNA, 100-400 ng, went into one-step reverse transcription and amplification. MiXCR was run by TCRdb on the multiplex PCR reads, yielding one entry per CDR3 protein. The repertoire holds 90,000 or so distinct CDR3 sequences, with approximately 42% as singletons. There are 13 residues in the CDR3. With 6 bases clipped from V and 7 bases from J, the junction kept 5 bases outside the gene matches. In germline, CDR1 is DFQATT, CDR2 SNEGSKA (reference sequence). This clonotype has a count of ten or more. The antigen remains unidentified.

This clonotype was sampled from a human donor with low-grade glioma or glioblastoma, undergoing nonglioma brain surgery, or in good health (not recorded which). The rearrangement links TRBV20-1 to TRBJ2-3; 12 positions agree with TRBD2. Sequences were obtained from glioma tissue, nonneoplastic brain tissue, or PBMCs (not recorded which). CDR3 bases: TGCAGTGCCATGACTAGCGGGGGTAATACGCAGTATTTT. It codes for CSAMTSGGNTQYF.